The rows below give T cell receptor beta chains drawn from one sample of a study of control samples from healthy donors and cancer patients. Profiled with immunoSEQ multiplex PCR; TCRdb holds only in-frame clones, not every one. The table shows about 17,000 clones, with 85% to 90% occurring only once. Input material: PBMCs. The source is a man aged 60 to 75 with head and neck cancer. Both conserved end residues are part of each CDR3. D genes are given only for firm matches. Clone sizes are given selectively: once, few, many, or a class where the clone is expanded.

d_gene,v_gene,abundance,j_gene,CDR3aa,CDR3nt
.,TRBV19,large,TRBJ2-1,CASSIVQGPYNEQFF,TGTGCCAGTAGTATCGTACAGGGACCCTACAATGAGCAGTTCTTC
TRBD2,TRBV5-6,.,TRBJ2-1,CASSFGLAGGEQFF,TGTGCCAGCAGCTTTGGACTAGCGGGGGGTGAGCAGTTCTTC
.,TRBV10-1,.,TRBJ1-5,CASSRDSNQPQHF,TGCGCCAGCAGCCGGGACAGCAATCAGCCCCAGCATTTT
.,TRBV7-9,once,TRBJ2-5,CASSPPGTVQETQYF,TGTGCCAGCAGCCCCCCAGGGACGGTCCAAGAGACCCAGTACTTC
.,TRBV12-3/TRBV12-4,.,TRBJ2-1,CASSLAVEQFF,TGTGCCAGCTCCCTCGCCGTGGAGCAGTTCTTC
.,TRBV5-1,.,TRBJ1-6,CASSLAPGARNSPLHF,TGCGCCAGCAGCTTGGCCCCGGGGGCGCGAAATTCACCCCTCCACTTT
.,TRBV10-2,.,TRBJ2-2,CASRSRGSNTGELFF,TGCGCCAGCAGAAGCAGGGGTTCGAACACCGGGGAGCTGTTTTTT
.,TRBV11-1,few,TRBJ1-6,CASGRSDNSPLHF,TGTGCCAGCGGGCGGAGTGATAATTCACCCCTCCACTTT
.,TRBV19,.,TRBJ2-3,CASSARMGDDTQYF,TGTGCCAGTAGTGCTCGGATGGGTGACGATACGCAGTATTTT
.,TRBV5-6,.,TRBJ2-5,CASSLMDNPYQETQYF,TGTGCCAGCAGCTTGATGGACAACCCGTACCAAGAGACCCAGTACTTC
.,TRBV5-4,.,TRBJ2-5,CASSLGRVETQYF,TGTGCCAGCAGCTTGGGCAGGGTAGAGACCCAGTACTTC
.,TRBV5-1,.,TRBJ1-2,CASSLLGLENYGYTF,TGCGCCAGCAGCTTGCTTGGCCTAGAAAACTATGGCTACACCTTC
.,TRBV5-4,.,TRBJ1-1,CARGVMGANTEAFF,TGTGCCAGGGGGGTGATGGGGGCAAACACTGAAGCTTTCTTT
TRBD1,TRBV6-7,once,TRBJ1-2,CASSSDRGIVGHYGYTF,TGTGCCAGCAGTTCGGACAGGGGTATCGTCGGGCACTATGGCTACACCTTC
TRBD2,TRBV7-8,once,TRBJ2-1,CASSLGTRQQFF,TGTGCCAGCAGCCTTGGGACTAGGCAGCAGTTCTTC
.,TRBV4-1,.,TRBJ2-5,CASSQDGLQTLVETQYF,TGCGCCAGCAGCCAAGACGGGCTCCAGACGCTGGTAGAGACCCAGTACTTC
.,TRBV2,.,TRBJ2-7,CASGRQGLVDEQYF,TGTGCCAGCGGTCGGCAGGGCCTCGTTGACGAGCAGTACTTC
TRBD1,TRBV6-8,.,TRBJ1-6,CASSYSTFGTAGDSPLHF,TGTGCCAGCAGTTACTCGACTTTTGGGACAGCGGGCGATTCACCCCTCCACTTT
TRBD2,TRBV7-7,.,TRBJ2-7,CASSLASGGAYEQYF,TGTGCCAGCAGCTTAGCCAGCGGGGGGGCCTACGAGCAGTACTTC
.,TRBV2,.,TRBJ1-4,CASSEWVSNEKLFF,TGTGCCAGCAGTGAATGGGTCTCTAATGAAAAACTGTTTTTT
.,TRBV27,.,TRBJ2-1,CASGLGGLYNEQFF,TGTGCCAGCGGCCTCGGGGGGCTCTACAATGAGCAGTTCTTC
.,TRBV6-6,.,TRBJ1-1,CASSYPGRENTEAFF,TGTGCCAGCAGTTACCCTGGACGGGAAAACACTGAAGCTTTCTTT
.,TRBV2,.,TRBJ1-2,CASSEGVGMLF,TGTGCCAGCAGTGAAGGGGTGGGGATGCTCTTC
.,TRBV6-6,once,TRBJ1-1,CASSPREHTEAFF,TGTGCCAGCAGTCCCCGGGAACACACTGAAGCTTTCTTT
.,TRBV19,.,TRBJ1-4,CASSDRFNEKLFF,TGTGCCAGTTCCGACAGGTTTAATGAAAAACTGTTTTTT
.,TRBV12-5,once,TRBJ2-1,CASAYKGGEQFF,TGTGCTAGTGCCTACAAAGGGGGTGAGCAGTTCTTC
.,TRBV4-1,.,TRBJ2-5,CASSQVGASRETQYF,TGCGCCAGCAGCCAAGTGGGGGCTAGCAGGGAGACCCAGTACTTC
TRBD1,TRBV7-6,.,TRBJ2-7,CASSPQQGEAYEQYF,TGTGCCAGCAGCCCGCAACAGGGGGAGGCCTACGAGCAGTACTTC
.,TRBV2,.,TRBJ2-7,CASSGPRLAGASYEQYF,TGTGCCAGCAGTGGCCCTCGTCTGGCGGGGGCCTCCTACGAGCAGTACTTC
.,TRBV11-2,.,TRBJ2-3,CASSPVRGASGTQYF,TGTGCCAGCAGCCCAGTCCGGGGGGCGTCGGGTACGCAGTATTTT